These 32 T cell receptor beta chains came from one sample sequenced in a study of blood T cell repertoires in COVID-19. Data came from immunoSEQ multiplex PCR; TCRdb stores just in-frame clones and leaves some out. Among around 150,000 clones, approximately 95% were seen once, and the ten largest hold around 4.6%. Specimen: peripheral blood. The receptors here all came from a woman between 45 and 65 years old with acute or convalescent COVID-19.

The rearrangement uses TRBV28 and TRBJ1-5; tentative D call: TRBD1 (5 bases). Trimming cost V 4 bases and J 0 bases, with 16 bases left between them. Germline loops: CDR1 MDHEN, CDR2 SYDVKM. The CDR3 runs 17 residues. CDR3 bases: TGTGCCAGCAGTTCCCCTGCAGGGCATTATAGCAATCAGCCCCAGCATTTT. This translates into CASSSPAGHYSNQPQHF.

This chain uses TRBV24-1 with TRBJ1-5; possible D gene TRBD1, 5 bases. CDR1 and CDR2 (germline): KGHDR, SFDVKD. There are 14 residues in the CDR3. DNA of the CDR3: TGTGCAGTTAGGCAGGGAAGGTGCAATCAGCCCCAGCATTTT. Its translation is CAVRQGRCNQPQHF.

This chain uses TRBV11-1 with TRBJ1-1; 9 nucleotides align to TRBD1. In germline, CDR1 is SGHAT, CDR2 FQDESV (reference sequence). Trimming removed 5 bases from V and 4 bases from J; junction bases left unmatched: 2. CDR3 length: 13 residues. The CDR3 nucleotides read TGTGCCAGCAGCCGGGACAGGGCCACTGAAGCTTTCTTT. It is translated as CASSRDRATEAFF.

This clone came up a few times. V and J are TRBV15 and TRBJ1-1; D is perhaps TRBD1 (5 bases). V lost 8 bases to trimming and J lost 3 bases, with 16 bases between them. The CDR3 is 14 amino acids. Germline lookup yields CDR1 LNHNV and CDR2 YYDKDF (reference sequence). This CDR3 is CATALDRSYTEAFF. The CDR3 nucleotides read TGTGCCACCGCCCTTGACAGATCATACACTGAAGCTTTCTTT.

The CDR3 DNA reads TGTGCCAGCAAGCAGGGGAACAATTCACCCCTCCACTTT. Encoded protein: CASKQGNNSPLHF. V usage is TRBV6-4 and J usage is TRBJ1-6; D is perhaps TRBD1 (6 bases). V was cut by 7 bases and J by 7 bases, with 11 bases left in between. The CDR3 is 13 residues long. Germline CDR1 and CDR2: MRHNA and SNTAGT.

The V call is TRBV5-4, the J call TRBJ1-4; 7 positions agree with TRBD1. CDR3 length: 15 amino acids. The J segment lost 4 bases and the V segment lost 2 bases, leaving 5 bases of the junction unmatched. Germline assignment: CDR1 SGHNT and CDR2 YYREEE (reference sequence). DNA of the CDR3: TGTGCCAGCAGCTTTGGACAGGAGATTAATGAAAAACTGTTTTTT. It encodes CASSFGQEINEKLFF.

The chain has TRBV19 and TRBJ1-2, with TRBD1 matching over 7 bases. The CDR3 is made up of 16 amino acids. The germline CDR1 and CDR2 sequences are LNHDA and SQIVND (reference sequence). J gave up 5 bases and V 4 bases, and 13 bases lay outside the gene matches. The CDR3 loop reads CASSRRQGEFKYGYTF. The CDR3, as DNA: TGTGCCAGTAGTAGAAGACAGGGAGAATTTAAATATGGCTACACCTTC.

This chain uses TRBV7-6 with TRBJ1-4; 7 bases are a match to TRBD1. Germline CDR1 is SGHVS and CDR2 is FNYEAQ. There are 16 residues in the CDR3. V gave up 3 bases and J gave up 7 bases; unmatched junction bases: 11. The CDR3 region is CASSLNSYPGGEKLFF. The DNA of the CDR3 is TGTGCCAGCAGCTTGAACAGCTACCCAGGGGGTGAAAAACTGTTTTTT.

This chain links TRBV7-9 with TRBJ2-2; D uncertain. The germline gives CDR1 SEHNR, CDR2 FQNEAQ (reference sequence). V was trimmed by 7 bases and J by 0 bases, leaving 9 bases between them. The CDR3 consists of 14 residues. The CDR3 region has the DNA TGTGCCAGCACGCAGGTAGCGAACACCGGGGAGCTGTTTTTT. This gives the protein CASTQVANTGELFF.

The CDR3 loop reads CASSSRVMNTEAFF. The CDR3, as DNA: TGCGCCAGCTCATCGAGGGTGATGAACACTGAAGCTTTCTTT. The chain combines TRBV5-1 with TRBJ1-1, with unresolved D. Germline lookup yields CDR1 SGHRS and CDR2 YFSETQ. The CDR3 length is 14 residues. Trimming took 7 bases from V and 0 from J, leaving 13 bases between them.

The chain combines TRBV19 with TRBJ2-5; TRBD2 agrees at 13 bases. Germline-derived CDR1 and CDR2 are LNHDA and SQIVND (reference sequence). J was trimmed by 1 base and V by 4 bases; bases with no gene match: 3. This CDR3 is 16 amino acids long. The CDR3 loop reads CASSRLAGGAQETQYF. The CDR3, as DNA: TGTGCCAGTAGTAGACTAGCGGGGGGTGCCCAAGAGACCCAGTACTTC.

The chain employs TRBV5-6 and TRBJ2-3, with a weak D call TRBD1 (5 bases). V lost 4 bases, J lost 4 bases, and 10 bases lay in between. The germline V gene has CDR1 SGHDT and CDR2 YYEEEE. This CDR3 contains 13 residues. CDR3 amino acids: CASSPWGADTQYF. For the CDR3, the DNA is TGTGCCAGCAGCCCCTGGGGCGCAGATACGCAGTATTTT.

The genes are TRBV28 and TRBJ1-1; TRBD1 matches 9 bases. The CDR3 runs to 15 residues. With 3 bases clipped from V and 7 bases from J, the junction kept 9 bases outside the gene matches. Germline lookup yields CDR1 MDHEN and CDR2 SYDVKM. CDR3 nucleotides: TGTGCCAGCAGTTTCTTGCTCGGGACAGGGAATGAAGCTTTCTTT. Translation gives CASSFLLGTGNEAFF.

The chain is built from TRBV7-3 and TRBJ2-5, with 8 bases matching TRBD1. CDR1 and CDR2 (germline): SGHTA, FQGTGA. V lost 5 bases and J lost 10; bases outside the gene matches: 9. The CDR3 contains 13 residues. The CDR3 spells CASSTRTGQGQYF. DNA of the CDR3: TGTGCCAGCAGCACCCGGACAGGGCAGGGCCAGTACTTC.

The chain couples TRBV7-2 to TRBJ1-6; D gene uncertain. This CDR3 contains 14 residues. V lost 2 bases, J lost 9 bases, and 11 bases lay in between. Germline V gives CDR1 SGHTA, CDR2 FQGNSA. DNA for the CDR3: TGTGCCAGCAGCTTATCTCCGGGAGTTTCACCCCTCCACTTT. It yields the protein CASSLSPGVSPLHF.

This sequence joins TRBV5-6 and TRBJ1-3; D is undetermined. Looked up from germline, CDR1 is SGHDT and CDR2 is YYEEEE. CDR3 size: 14 residues. Between the trimmed V and J ends, which lost 3 bases and 2 bases, there was a span of 9 bases. CDR3 nucleotides: TGTGCCAGCAGCTCAGCGCTTCCTGGAAACACCATATATTTT. Translation: CASSSALPGNTIYF. Together with reference TRBV5-6 and TRBJ1-3, the CDR3 gives the full variable domain: DAGVTQSPTHLIKTRGQQVTLRCSPKSGHDTVSWYQQALGQGPQFIFQYYEEEERQRGNFPDRFSGHQFPNYSSELNVNALLLGDSALYLCASSSALPGNTIYFGEGSWLTVV.

In DNA form, the CDR3 reads TGTGCCAGCAGCACCCGGTCACCCCCGGAGACCCAGTACTTC. This gives the protein CASSTRSPPETQYF. The chain uses TRBV5-4 and TRBJ2-5, with D unresolved. There are 14 residues in the CDR3. V lost 4 bases and J lost 5, with 15 bases in between. The germline V gene encodes CDR1 SGHNT and CDR2 YYREEE (reference sequence).

This chain connects TRBV11-2 to TRBJ1-2; D is ambiguous. Trimming stripped 4 bases from V and 2 bases from J, with 20 bases between. Germline lookup yields CDR1 SGHAT and CDR2 FQNNGV. This CDR3 has 17 amino acids. CDR3 in amino acids: CASSSILALDPNYGYTF. The CDR3 bases are TGTGCCAGCAGCTCCATTTTAGCTCTGGATCCGAACTATGGCTACACCTTC. The entire variable domain, with the rest obtained from reference TRBV11-2 and TRBJ1-2, is as follows: EAGVAQSPRYKIIEKRQSVAFWCNPISGHATLYWYQQILGQGPKLLIQFQNNGVVDDSQLPKDRFSAERLKGVDSTLKIQPAKLEDSAVYLCASSSILALDPNYGYTFGSGTRLTVV.

V is TRBV7-9 and J is TRBJ2-2; perhaps TRBD2 as D (6 bases). This CDR3 region has 15 residues. Germline CDR1 reads SEHNR; CDR2 reads FQNEAQ (reference sequence). The V end lost 0 bases, the J end lost 4 bases, and 9 bases lay between the germline ends. In nucleotides, the CDR3 is TGTGCCAGCAGCTTAGCGGGGGGTGTCACCGGGGAGCTGTTTTTT. This translates into CASSLAGGVTGELFF.

The CDR3 spells CASRSGGGIDGYTF. The CDR3 coding sequence is TGTGCCAGCAGATCAGGGGGCGGAATTGATGGCTACACCTTC. J is TRBJ1-2 and V is TRBV3-1 (or the pseudogene TRBV3-2); TRBD1 aligns across 8 bases. From germline, CDR1 is LGHDT and CDR2 YNNKEL (reference sequence). Trimming at V came to 6 bases and at J to 6 bases, leaving 9 bases not matched to a gene. The CDR3 is made up of 14 amino acids.

The chain has TRBV30 and TRBJ1-5, with D possibly matching TRBD1 (5 bases). The germline V and J ends were trimmed by 4 bases and 2 bases, with 9 bases remaining between them. This CDR3 has 13 amino acids. Per germline, CDR1 GTSNPN and CDR2 SVGIG (reference sequence). The CDR3 protein is CAWTQGGNQPQHF. As DNA, the CDR3 is TGTGCCTGGACCCAAGGGGGCAATCAGCCCCAGCATTTT.

J is TRBJ1-6 and V is TRBV5-4; possible D gene TRBD1, 5 bases. Trimming took off 4 bases at V and 8 bases at J, with 7 bases between the two ends. The CDR3 sequence is 12 residues long. CDR1 and CDR2 (germline): SGHNT, YYREEE (reference sequence). In DNA, the CDR3 is TGTGCCAGCAGCAGCAGGGATTCACCCCTCCACTTT. This gives the protein CASSSRDSPLHF.

This sequence joins TRBV4-1 and TRBJ2-7; tentatively, D is TRBD1 (6 bases). The germline V gene encodes CDR1 MGHRA and CDR2 YSYEKL. This CDR3 spans 16 amino acids. Trimming cost V 4 bases and J 5 bases, with 21 bases left between them. CDR3 amino acids: CASSRLFTGIADEQYF. In nucleotides, the CDR3 is TGCGCCAGCAGCCGGCTGTTCACAGGGATAGCCGACGAGCAGTACTTC.

This clone has just one count. The genes are TRBV7-8 and TRBJ1-1, with D possibly matching TRBD1 (6 bases). This CDR3 is 15 amino acids long. Trimming took 5 bases from V and 4 from J, leaving 17 bases between them. Germline CDR1 and CDR2: SGHVS and FQNEAQ. The chain's CDR3 is CASSRGPTGSTEAFF. The CDR3 DNA reads as TGTGCCAGCAGCCGAGGCCCTACAGGGTCCACTGAAGCTTTCTTT.

This clone appeared a single time. The V and J genes are TRBV7-9 and TRBJ2-1, with TRBD2 matching 10 bases. Germline trimming cut 10 bases from V and 2 bases from J; bases unmatched to any gene: 5. CDR1 is SEHNR and CDR2 is FQNEAQ in the germline V gene (reference sequence). This CDR3 is built from 14 residues. The CDR3 loop is CATTGLAAYNEQFF. In DNA, the CDR3 is TGTGCCACAACCGGACTAGCGGCCTACAATGAGCAGTTCTTC.

The rearrangement uses TRBV28 and TRBJ2-1; 8 bases fit TRBD1. Germline lookup yields CDR1 MDHEN and CDR2 SYDVKM. After removal of 6 bases from V and 3 bases from J, the junction contained 13 bases not matched to a gene. This CDR3 has 17 amino acids. The CDR3 bases are TGTGCCAGCAGCCCAATTCCCGGGACAGGTATCTACAATGAGCAGTTCTTC. It yields the protein CASSPIPGTGIYNEQFF. Drawing the rest from reference TRBV28 and TRBJ2-1, the complete variable domain is DVKVTQSSRYLVKRTGEKVFLECVQDMDHENMFWYRQDPGLGLRLIYFSYDVKMKEKGDIPEGYSVSREKKERFSLILESASTNQTSMYLCASSPIPGTGIYNEQFFGPGTRLTVL.

This clone turned up a few times. The chain links TRBV30 to TRBJ1-6; D may be TRBD1 (5 bases). The V gene lost 5 bases and the J gene lost 0 bases, with 17 bases spanning the gap. The CDR3 runs 17 residues. Germline-derived CDR1 and CDR2 are GTSNPN and SVGIG (reference sequence). CDR3 in amino acids: CAWLGTSGSSYNSPLHF. The CDR3, as DNA: TGTGCCTGGCTAGGGACTTCAGGAAGCTCCTATAATTCACCCCTCCACTTT.

The count of this clone is one. The J gene is TRBJ2-7, the V gene TRBV30, with D tentatively TRBD2 (5 bases). This CDR3 comprises 13 residues. Germline V CDR1 and CDR2: GTSNPN, SVGIG (reference sequence). The ends were cut back, 2 bases at V and 7 bases at J, with 15 bases in the middle. CDR3 in amino acids: CAWSPTGGREQYF. Here the CDR3 DNA reads TGTGCCTGGAGTCCAACCGGAGGCCGGGAGCAGTACTTC.

The chain is built from TRBV29-1 and TRBJ1-2; D may be TRBD1 (6 bases). In germline, CDR1 is SQVTM, CDR2 ANQGSEA. The CDR3 sequence is 13 residues long. The V and J ends lost 8 bases and 0 bases respectively, with 13 bases between them. For the CDR3, the DNA is TGCAGCTCCGCGGACAGTTCTAACTATGGCTACACCTTC. This gives the protein CSSADSSNYGYTF.

The chain links TRBV27 to TRBJ2-7, with 9 bases that match TRBD1. V gave up 5 bases and J gave up 9 bases; unmatched junction bases: 11. Germline V CDR1 and CDR2: MNHEY, SMNVEV (reference sequence). This CDR3 comprises 14 residues. The DNA for the CDR3 is TGTGCCAGCAGTGACCGACAGGGGGGGTCGAGGCAGTACTTC. It encodes CASSDRQGGSRQYF.

This chain links TRBV11-2 with TRBJ2-4; 8 bases align to TRBD1. CDR1 and CDR2 (germline): SGHAT, FQNNGV. The trim removed 5 bases at V and 6 bases at J, leaving 6 bases unmatched. The CDR3 has 14 amino acids. This CDR3 is CASSHRGQGNIQYF. For the CDR3, the DNA is TGTGCCAGCAGCCATAGAGGACAGGGAAACATTCAGTACTTC.

The chain uses TRBV27 and TRBJ2-5; 10 bases line up with TRBD1. The germline V gene encodes CDR1 MNHEY and CDR2 SMNVEV (reference sequence). The V gene end was trimmed by 4 bases and the J gene end by 2 bases; junction bases not matched to a gene: 10. The CDR3 covers 17 residues. The CDR3 loop is CASSSPGQGLVQETQYF. CDR3 nucleotides: TGTGCCAGCAGTTCCCCGGGACAGGGGTTGGTTCAAGAGACCCAGTACTTC.